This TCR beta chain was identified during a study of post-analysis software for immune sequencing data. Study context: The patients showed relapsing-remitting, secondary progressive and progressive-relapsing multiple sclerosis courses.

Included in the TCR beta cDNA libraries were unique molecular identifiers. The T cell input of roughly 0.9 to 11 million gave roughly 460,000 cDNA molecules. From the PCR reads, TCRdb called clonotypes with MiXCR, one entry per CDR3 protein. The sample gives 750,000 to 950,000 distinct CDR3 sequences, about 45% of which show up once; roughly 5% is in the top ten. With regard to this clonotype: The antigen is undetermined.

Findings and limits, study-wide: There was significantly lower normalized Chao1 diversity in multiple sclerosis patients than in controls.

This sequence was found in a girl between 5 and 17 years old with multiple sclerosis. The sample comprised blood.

The CDR3 loop reads CASSLGPGQDTQYF. The CDR3 DNA is TGTGCCAGCAGCCTCGGACCCGGCCAGGATACGCAGTATTTT. The chain recombines TRBV13 with TRBJ2-3; D remains unclear. Between the trimmed V and J ends, which lost 5 bases and 6 bases, there was a span of 15 bases. Per the germline V gene, CDR1 is PRHDT and CDR2 is FYEKMQ (reference sequence). The CDR3 extends over 14 amino acids. Full variable domain (missing parts from reference TRBV13 and TRBJ2-3): AAGVIQSPRHLIKEKRETATLKCYPIPRHDTVYWYQQGPGQDPQFLISFYEKMQSDKGSIPDRFSAQQFSDYHSELNMSSLELGDSALYFCASSLGPGQDTQYFGPGTRLTVL.